The 14 T cell receptor beta chains below were found in one sample sequenced in a study of read filtering for tumor transcriptome and immune sequencing. From around 440 ng of RNA, a library with molecular barcoded alpha/delta and beta/gamma adaptors was made. TCRdb called the reads again in MiXCR, with one record for every CDR3 protein. The data contain about 60,000 distinct CDR3 sequences, 14% of them singletons. Sequenced material: a population of CD138-negative cells sorted from bone marrow. These receptors were collected from a donor aged 40 or older with multiple myeloma.

This clonotype was counted many times. The chain recombines TRBV5-1 with TRBJ2-1, with D possibly being TRBD1 (6 bases). The CDR3 consists of 16 residues. Germline values: CDR1 SGHRS, CDR2 YFSETQ. Trimming removed 3 bases from V and 2 bases from J, with 15 bases in between. For the CDR3, the DNA is TGCGCCAGCAGCTGGATGGGGGCGAACCCCTACAATGAGCAGTTCTTC. Protein: CASSWMGANPYNEQFF.

This clonotype appeared a few times. The V gene is TRBV30, the J gene TRBJ1-1; D remains unclear. Germline V gives CDR1 GTSNPN, CDR2 SVGIG (reference sequence). CDR3 length: 12 amino acids. V lost 8 bases, J lost 10 bases, and 20 bases lay in between. CDR3 DNA: TGTGCCCTCATCGACGAAGAGGGAGTAGCTTTCTTT. Amino acids: CALIDEEGVAFF.

Turning to this clonotype: It may be a read error: a sequence one base away is much more abundant. This sequence joins TRBV28 and TRBJ2-2, with a possible D match to TRBD2 (6 bases). The V end was cut by 8 bases, the J end by 5 bases, with 9 bases between. Looked up from germline, CDR1 is MDHEN and CDR2 is SYDVKM. CDR3 size: 12 residues. DNA for the CDR3: TGTGCCAGCGCGGGATTTACCGGGGAGCTGTTTTTT. Translating it yields CASAGFTGELFF. Full variable domain (remainder filled in from reference TRBV28 and TRBJ2-2): DVKVTQSSRYLVKRTGEKVFLECVQDMDHENMFWYRQDPGLGLRLIYFSYDVKMKEKGDIPEGYSVSREKKERFSLILESASTNQTSMYLCASAGFTGELFFGEGSRLTVL.

This clonotype appeared many times. The chain couples TRBV25-1 to TRBJ2-7; 13 bases fit TRBD2. V lost 4 bases, J lost 4 bases, and 4 bases stayed unmatched. The CDR3 contains 15 residues. Germline V gives CDR1 MGHDK, CDR2 SYGVNS. The CDR3 nucleotides are TGTGCCAGCAGTGTTCGGACTAGCGGGAGTTACGAGCAGTACTTC. Translation gives CASSVRTSGSYEQYF.

This clonotype has at least ten counts. This sequence joins TRBV6-5 and TRBJ2-7, with D possibly being TRBD1 or TRBD2 (7 bases each). The CDR3 totals 16 residues. Trimming removed 4 bases from V and 4 bases from J, with 20 bases in between. Germline values: CDR1 MNHEY, CDR2 SVGAGI. The CDR3 sequence: CASSSRRGGLSYEQYF. CDR3 DNA: TGTGCCAGCAGTTCCCGCAGGGGGGGACTTTCGTACGAGCAGTACTTC.

This clonotype showed up many times. This chain uses TRBV5-1 with TRBJ2-7; 7 positions agree with TRBD2. CDR3 length equals 15 residues. Losses at the gene ends were 0 bases for V and 4 bases for J; bases not matched to a gene: 7. Per germline, CDR1 SGHRS and CDR2 YFSETQ. The CDR3 coding sequence is TGCGCCAGCAGCTTGGGGCTAGCGGTAACGTACGAGCAGTACTTC. Protein: CASSLGLAVTYEQYF.

With respect to this clonotype: Because the CDR3 is missing its conserved closing phenylalanine or tryptophan, this is likely a read error. The chain recombines TRBV20-1 with TRBJ2-7; 8 nucleotides align to TRBD2. J was trimmed by 3 bases and V by 6 bases; bases with no gene match: 10. There are 14 residues in the CDR3. Germline V gene sequence: CDR1 DFQATT, CDR2 SNEGSKA (reference sequence). CDR3 amino acids: CSALGPAGVYEQYS. CDR3 DNA sequence: TGCAGTGCCCTGGGACCAGCGGGAGTCTACGAGCAGTACTCC.

This clonotype was counted many times. The V and J genes are TRBV5-1 and TRBJ2-7; unclear D gene. This CDR3 is built from 15 residues. Germline-derived CDR1 and CDR2 are SGHRS and YFSETQ. V dropped 4 bases and J dropped 5 bases, with 19 bases sitting between them. The CDR3 loop is CASSASIGTRNEQYF. CDR3 DNA sequence: TGCGCCAGCAGCGCGTCAATTGGAACCCGAAACGAGCAGTACTTC.

In this sample, this clonotype turned up many times. The rearrangement joins TRBV12-3 or TRBV12-4 to TRBJ1-2, with D possibly TRBD1 on 6 matching bases. Trimming took 5 bases from V and 4 from J, leaving 20 bases between them. The CDR3 covers 16 residues. CDR3 DNA sequence: TGTGCCAGCAGTCCCCAGAGGGGGAGATCTGGCTATGGCTACACCTTC. Translated: CASSPQRGRSGYGYTF.

This clonotype came up a few times. This may come from a read error, since a much larger clone is one base off. The CDR3 end shows no conserved phenylalanine or tryptophan, and so a read error is likely. V is TRBV12-3 or TRBV12-4 and J is TRBJ2-1; possibly TRBD2 for D (7 bases). V lost 6 bases and J 4 bases, leaving 22 bases between the germline ends. The CDR3 has 17 residues. CDR3 nucleotide sequence: TGTGCCAGCAGCTATAACTGGGAGGGGGGCCCGTACAATGAGCAGTTCTGC. Its protein is CASSYNWEGGPYNEQFC.

With regard to this clonotype: This clone may be a read error of a much larger clone one base away. The chain carries TRBV29-1 and TRBJ1-2; no clear D gene. CDR1 SQVTM and CDR2 ANQGSEA come from the germline V gene. The CDR3 totals 10 residues. CDR3 DNA sequence: TGCAACGTCCCCAGTAATGGCTACACCTTC. It translates to CNVPSNGYTF.

This clonotype showed up many times. The chain couples TRBV20-1 to TRBJ2-5; no definite D call. Germline V lookup: CDR1 DFQATT, CDR2 SNEGSKA (reference sequence). Between the trimmed V and J ends, which lost 3 bases and 5 bases, there was a span of 16 bases. The CDR3 extends over 14 amino acids. The CDR3 spells CSARVRVGRETQYF. As DNA, the CDR3 is TGCAGTGCTAGGGTCCGAGTGGGAAGGGAGACCCAGTACTTC.

To note about this clonotype: A read error may explain this, as a much larger clone is one base away. Without the conserved terminal phenylalanine or tryptophan, this CDR3 likely stems from a read error. V gene TRBV18 combines with J gene TRBJ2-7; no firm D call. With 2 bases removed from V and 0 bases from J, the gap between germline ends came to 5 bases. The V gene's germline CDR1 is KGHSH and CDR2 LQKENI. The CDR3 length is 13 residues. CDR3 residues: CASSPTPSYEQYL. CDR3 in DNA: TGTGCCAGCTCACCAACTCCCTCCTACGAGCAGTACCTC.

Comments on this clonotype: Being one base from a much bigger clone, this may be a read error. V and J are TRBV27 and TRBJ2-7; weak D call: TRBD2 (6 bases). The CDR3 length is 13 residues. Per germline, CDR1 MNHEY and CDR2 SMNVEV (reference sequence). CDR3 bases: TGTGTCAGCAGTTCGGGACTTCCCTACGAGCAGTACTTC. Residues: CVSSSGLPYEQYF.